Given below is one TCR beta chain in context. The antigen is undetermined. This record comes from a study of OX40 agonist ivuxolimab in advanced cancers. Regarding the study as a whole: At 0.1-3.0 mg/kg, partial responders had clonal expansion among the lowest observed. In CD8+ T cells, expanded clones were on average more numerous than in CD4+.

Libraries were prepared by immunoSEQ multiplex PCR; TCRdb keeps only in-frame clonotypes and omits some of them. The sample carries under 95,000 clones, roughly 89% recorded once. CDR1 and CDR2 from the germline V gene are SGHAT and FQNNGV. V dropped 5 bases and J dropped 5 bases, with 6 bases sitting between them. The CDR3 covers 11 residues. This specimen consisted of CD4+ or CD8+ T cells sorted from blood, obtained in a trial of the OX40 agonist ivuxolimab. The sequence was collected from an adult with an advanced solid tumor such as melanoma, head and neck, liver or kidney cancer. This chain connects TRBV11-2 to TRBJ2-5, with D hard to call. CDR3 bases: TGTGCCAGCAGCGAATGGGAGACCCAGTACTTC. Translation: CASSEWETQYF.